A single sample is the source of the 18 T cell receptor beta chains below, sequenced in a study of blood T cell repertoires in COVID-19. The assay was immunoSEQ multiplex PCR, and TCRdb's table has in-frame clones only and misses some. The sample records about 220,000 clones, more than 70% being singletons. The sample comprised peripheral blood. The receptor set was obtained from a human donor in a cohort sampled during active COVID-19.

V is TRBV6-1 and J is TRBJ1-1; TRBD1 matches at 12 bases. Germline V gene data show CDR1 as MNHNS and CDR2 as SASEGT. The CDR3 length is 14 residues. V dropped 3 bases and J dropped 4; count of bases not matched to a gene: 0. CDR3 amino acids: CASSEGQGATEAFF. DNA for the CDR3: TGTGCCAGCAGTGAGGGACAGGGGGCCACTGAAGCTTTCTTT.

The chain combines TRBV2 with TRBJ1-3; TRBD1 agrees at 8 bases. The V segment lost 9 bases and the J segment 0 bases; nucleotides outside the gene matches: 4. Germline values: CDR1 SNHLY, CDR2 FYNNEI. The length of the CDR3 is 14 residues. As DNA, the CDR3 is TGTGCCAGGGACAGGGAGGGCTCTGGAAACACCATATATTTT. Its translation is CARDREGSGNTIYF. Full variable domain (missing parts from reference TRBV2 and TRBJ1-3): EPEVTQTPSHQVTQMGQEVILRCVPISNHLYFYWYRQILGQKVEFLVSFYNNEISEKSEIFDDQFSVERPDGSNFTLKIRSTKLEDSAMYFCARDREGSGNTIYFGEGSWLTVV.

The rearrangement links TRBV6-6 to TRBJ1-1; 7 nucleotides align to TRBD1. The CDR3 is 14 amino acids. Germline lookup yields CDR1 MNHNY and CDR2 SVGAGI (reference sequence). Trimming cost V 7 bases and J 1 base; bases outside gene matches: 6. The CDR3 nucleotides read TGTGCCAGCAATACAGGGGCTCGGAACACTGAAGCTTTCTTT. Translation: CASNTGARNTEAFF.

This chain connects TRBV7-9 to TRBJ2-1; D is ambiguous. V lost 5 bases and J 0 bases, leaving 8 bases between the germline ends. CDR3 length: 14 residues. Per germline, CDR1 SEHNR and CDR2 FQNEAQ (reference sequence). The CDR3 DNA follows: TGTGCCAGCAGCCTTCTGAGCTCCTACAATGAGCAGTTCTTC. This translates into CASSLLSSYNEQFF.

The chain employs TRBV7-2 and TRBJ2-7; 10 bases are a match to TRBD2. The ends lost 5 bases at V and 3 bases at J; junction bases unmatched: 7. This CDR3 contains 15 residues. Per germline, CDR1 SGHTA and CDR2 FQGNSA. CDR3 amino acids: CASSVSGTSVYEQYF. The CDR3 nucleotides are TGTGCCAGCAGCGTCTCCGGGACTAGCGTCTACGAGCAGTACTTC.

The CDR3 DNA reads as TGCGCCAGCAACAAGGGACTAGCTGAATATGAGCAGTTCTTC. Translating gives CASNKGLAEYEQFF. V and J are TRBV5-1 and TRBJ2-1, with 9 bases that match TRBD2. V lost 6 bases and J lost 8; bases outside the gene matches: 9. This CDR3 spans 14 amino acids. The germline V gene encodes CDR1 SGHRS and CDR2 YFSETQ.

This clone is a singleton in its sample. The V and J genes are TRBV7-8 and TRBJ2-7; 8 bases map to TRBD1. CDR1 and CDR2 (germline): SGHVS, FQNEAQ. V was clipped by 3 bases and J by 4 bases; unmatched bases: 14. The CDR3 sequence is 17 residues long. In DNA, the CDR3 is TGTGCCAGCAGCTTTTCGCAGAGACAGGGGCGTCGGTACGAGCAGTACTTC. It yields the protein CASSFSQRQGRRYEQYF.

This clone has only one observation. The gene calls are TRBV7-2 and TRBJ2-1; D remains unclear. V was clipped by 2 bases and J by 6 bases, with 8 bases between them. The CDR3 is 13 amino acids. Germline values: CDR1 SGHTA, CDR2 FQGNSA. The chain's CDR3 is CASSLSWPNEQFF. The DNA for the CDR3 is TGTGCCAGCAGCTTAAGTTGGCCCAATGAGCAGTTCTTC.

This chain joins TRBV24-1 and TRBJ2-1; tentatively, D is TRBD2 (5 bases). Per germline, CDR1 KGHDR and CDR2 SFDVKD. This CDR3 comprises 16 residues. With 1 base removed from V and 8 bases from J, the gap between germline ends came to 17 bases. The CDR3 protein is CATSDFRVRRMDEQFF. Here the CDR3 DNA reads TGTGCCACCAGTGATTTTCGGGTTAGGAGGATGGATGAGCAGTTCTTC.

This chain uses TRBV6-5 with TRBJ1-1, with D possibly matching TRBD1 (6 bases). Trimming pared 6 bases from V and 5 bases from J, leaving 19 bases between. Germline V gene lookup returns CDR1 MNHEY and CDR2 SVGAGI. The CDR3 has 15 residues. The CDR3 DNA sequence: TGTGCCAGCAGAACTGACTTGAACAGGGAGACTGAAGCTTTCTTT. The encoded protein is CASRTDLNRETEAFF.

The chain couples TRBV5-1 to TRBJ1-1; tentative D call: TRBD1 (6 bases). V was cut by 0 bases and J by 7 bases, with 10 bases left in between. Germline V CDR1 and CDR2: SGHRS, YFSETQ. The CDR3 sequence is 13 residues long. The DNA of the CDR3 is TGCGCCAGCAGCTTGGCTATGGACAGTGAAGCTTTCTTT. Its protein product is CASSLAMDSEAFF.

As for this clone: The germline gene is not matched at one end of the junction; a read error may be the cause. The V call is TRBV11-3, the J call TRBJ1-1, with D unclear. This CDR3 is 13 amino acids long. Germline V gene sequence: CDR1 SGHNT, CDR2 YENEEA. In DNA form, the CDR3 reads TGTGCCAGCAGCTTAGAGGAGAACGCTGAAGCTTTCTTT. Translating it yields CASSLEENAEAFF.

The genes are TRBV25-1 and TRBJ2-5; D is possibly TRBD2 (6 bases). V was clipped by 6 bases and J by 5 bases, with 16 bases between them. Germline V CDR1 and CDR2: MGHDK, SYGVNS. The CDR3 runs to 14 residues. The CDR3 sequence: CASSLVGGMETQYF. CDR3 bases: TGTGCCAGCAGCCTCGTGGGGGGTATGGAGACCCAGTACTTC.

The V and J genes are TRBV5-4 and TRBJ2-7, with 13 bases fitting TRBD2. J was trimmed by 0 bases and V by 5 bases; bases with no gene match: 5. From germline, CDR1 is SGHNT and CDR2 YYREEE (reference sequence). The length of the CDR3 is 16 residues. The CDR3 region has the DNA TGTGCCAGCAGACAGGGACTAGCGGGGCTCTCCTACGAGCAGTACTTC. It encodes CASRQGLAGLSYEQYF.

The CDR3: CASSIQDSGNTIYF. The CDR3 coding sequence is TGTGCCAGTAGTATACAGGATTCTGGAAACACCATATATTTT. This chain connects TRBV19 to TRBJ1-3, with D unclear. Germline assignment: CDR1 LNHDA and CDR2 SQIVND (reference sequence). This CDR3 is 14 amino acids long. Trimming left V 2 bases short and J 1 base short, with 6 bases between.

There are a few counts of this clone. The chain has TRBV12-5 and TRBJ1-2; D uncertain. The germline CDR1 and CDR2 sequences are LGHNT and FRNRAP. This CDR3 spans 12 amino acids. Trimming stripped 5 bases from V and 7 bases from J, with 11 bases between. CDR3 amino acids: CASGAESGGYTF. In DNA form, the CDR3 reads TGTGCTAGTGGTGCTGAGAGTGGTGGCTACACCTTC.

V usage is TRBV11-2 and J usage is TRBJ2-1; 8 bases map to TRBD2. V shed 1 base and J 4 bases; nucleotides not matched to a gene: 6. CDR3 size: 16 residues. CDR1 is SGHAT, CDR2 FQNNGV, per germline. The CDR3 sequence: CASSLVGTGGYNEQFF. CDR3 sequence (DNA): TGTGCCAGCAGCTTAGTCGGAACGGGGGGGTACAATGAGCAGTTCTTC.

This clone came up a few times. V is TRBV7-2 and J is TRBJ1-3; D unresolved. The CDR3 loop spans 18 amino acids. Deletions cut 1 base from V and 0 bases from J, with 16 bases between. From germline, CDR1 is SGHTA and CDR2 FQGNSA. The CDR3, as DNA: TGTGCCAGCAGCTTAGAAGGCATGGGCCCCTTCTCTGGAAACACCATATATTTT. It specifies CASSLEGMGPFSGNTIYF.